The sequence of this T cell receptor (beta chain) was determined in a study of T cells in Graves' hyperthyroidism and ophthalmopathy. This clonotype was counted at least ten times. Its antigen is still unknown. Ophthalmopathy patients all had a Clinical Activity Score of at least 3, a NOSPECS grade of at least 4 and disease under 3 months old. Germline V gene lookup returns CDR1 MNHEY and CDR2 SVGEGT. The CDR3 has 13 residues. Trimming removed 8 bases from V and 15 bases from J; junction bases left unmatched: 16. Researchers took RNA transcripts and amplified the TCR beta CDR3 regions from them. The HTBI primer set served for first-round RT-PCR of the TCR CDR3. In TCRdb, the multiplex PCR reads were re-called with MiXCR into one record per CDR3 protein. The sample lists fewer than 650,000 distinct CDR3 sequences, approximately 15% seen once, with roughly 4.3% in the top ten. Notes on the study in general: Ophthalmopathy got predicted by the model a median around 6.8 months before its onset. A 13 V-J model separated ophthalmopathy from stable hyperthyroidism. Within blood appeared most thyroid clonotypes that had expanded above 0.001.

The sequenced sample consisted of blood. The genes are TRBV6-2 or TRBV6-3 and TRBJ2-1; 7 nucleotides agree with TRBD2. This clonotype was obtained from a middle-aged woman with Graves' ophthalmopathy. CDR3 coding DNA: TGTGCCAGCGAACAAAGCGGGACCTTTAGACGGTTCTTC. Its protein product is CASEQSGTFRRFF.